This entry is about one T cell receptor beta chain. In the original processing: Estimation of nucleated cell counts relied on the amplification of reference gene primers. This table comes from immunoSEQ multiplex PCR, and its TCRdb copy is limited to in-frame clones, with some not included. Clone size and the V and J calls come from that table; the DNA yielded D and trimming. The sample lists 140,000 to 150,000 clones, roughly 82% occurring once. The data originate from a study of blood T cell repertoires in COVID-19. Study summary: Donors in the United States, Italy and Spain gave samples during acute or convalescent COVID-19. PBMCs, B-cell-depleted T cells, or T cells provided the cDNA or gDNA that made up the material.

This CDR3 spans 15 amino acids. Trimming left V 0 bases short and J 8 bases short, with 14 bases between. Per germline, CDR1 MNHEY and CDR2 SVGAGI. This rearrangement joins TRBV6-5 to TRBJ1-5; a possible D gene is TRBD1 (5 bases). This clonotype was obtained from a human donor with acute or convalescent COVID-19. The donor label of this sample is uncertain. Sequencing was performed on peripheral blood. The CDR3 reads CASSYSLRGREPQHF. The CDR3, as DNA: TGTGCCAGCAGTTACTCGCTAAGGGGTCGAGAGCCCCAGCATTTT.